A single sample gave rise to the 2 T cell receptor beta chains below, sequenced in a study of T cells in women clearing cervical HPV infection. Method: immunoSEQ multiplex PCR; TCRdb's copy keeps in-frame clones and lacks some. Here the sample table reports 30,000 or so clones. The sequencing input was blood buffy coat. The receptors here all came from a woman aged 18 to 75 with a cervical HPV16 infection that either progressed to CIN3+ or cleared (not recorded which).

Concerning this clone itself: The read gets to within 3 residues of the CDR3 end, and the germline J gene fills in the rest. V is TRBV5-6 and J is TRBJ2-4; 7 bases line up with TRBD1. The germline V gene has CDR1 SGHDT and CDR2 YYEEEE. The V and J ends lost 2 bases and 8 bases, in that order; junction bases with no gene match: 10. This CDR3 has 15 residues. The CDR3 is CASSFYRDRVDIQYF. The part of the CDR3 DNA that was read is TGTGCCAGCAGCTTCTACAGAGACAGGGTAGACATT.

Worth noting for this clone: The read ends 3 residues early relative to the CDR3; the germline J gene fills the gap. The V and J genes are TRBV2 and TRBJ2-5; D call uncertain. The CDR3 has 14 amino acids. Germline V gives CDR1 SNHLY, CDR2 FYNNEI. Trimming took 0 bases from V and 2 from J, leaving 7 bases between them. CDR3 bases read: TGTGCCAGCAGTGAAGCCTCCAGGCAAGAGACC. It translates to CASSEASRQET. The complete CDR3 sequence is CASSEASRQETQYF.